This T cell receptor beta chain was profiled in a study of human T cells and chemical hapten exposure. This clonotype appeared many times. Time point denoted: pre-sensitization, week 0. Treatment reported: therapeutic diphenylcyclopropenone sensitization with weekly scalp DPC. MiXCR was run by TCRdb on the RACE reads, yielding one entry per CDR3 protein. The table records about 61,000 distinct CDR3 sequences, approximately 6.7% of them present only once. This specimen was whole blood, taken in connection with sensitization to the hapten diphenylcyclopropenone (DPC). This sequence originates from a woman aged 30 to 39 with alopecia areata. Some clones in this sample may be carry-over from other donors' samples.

The CDR3 sequence is CASSSAGGDGYTF. The CDR3 bases are TGTGCCAGCAGCTCCGCGGGAGGGGATGGCTACACCTTC. V gene TRBV7-3 combines with J gene TRBJ1-2; D might be TRBD1 (5 bases). The germline V and J ends were trimmed by 4 bases and 6 bases, with 12 bases remaining between them. The CDR3 is made up of 13 amino acids. The germline V gene has CDR1 SGHTA and CDR2 FQGTGA. The variable domain in full, with the rest retrieved from reference TRBV7-3 and TRBJ1-2, is GAGVSQTPSNKVTEKGKYVELRCDPISGHTALYWYRQSLGQGPEFLIYFQGTGAADDSGLPNDRFFAVRPEGSVSTLKIQRTERGDSAVYLCASSSAGGDGYTFGSGTRLTVV.